This T cell receptor beta chain was sequenced during a study of blood T cell repertoires in COVID-19. How the authors handled the data: Reference gene primer amplification in the assay estimated nucleated cell counts. TCRdb's table, derived via immunoSEQ multiplex PCR, lists solely in-frame clones and lacks some. D and trimming come from the DNA, and the V and J calls and clone size come from that table. The sample has approximately 180,000 clones; approximately 88% are singletons. V was trimmed by 6 bases and J by 4 bases, leaving 16 bases between them. CDR3 length: 14 amino acids. Germline values: CDR1 MNHEY, CDR2 SMNVEV (reference sequence).

The material sequenced was peripheral blood. The clonotype was recovered from a woman aged 40 to 50 with COVID-19, enrolled during active disease. V and J are TRBV27 and TRBJ2-7; a weak D match, TRBD1 (5 bases). The CDR3 loop reads CASSNQGRAYEQYF. CDR3 nucleotide sequence: TGTGCCAGCAGCAACCAAGGCAGGGCTTACGAGCAGTACTTC.